This T cell receptor beta chain is drawn from a study of T cell changes during pregnancy in multiple sclerosis. The protocol was immunoSEQ multiplex PCR, while the TCRdb copy is restricted to in-frame clones and leaves out a portion. The data show about 17,000 clones, 80% to 85% seen once. This clone occurred a few times. Germline lookup yields CDR1 SQVTM and CDR2 ANQGSEA. V lost 7 bases and J 2 bases, leaving 14 bases between the germline ends. This CDR3 spans 13 amino acids. The TCR comes from a female donor in good health, enrolled as a control in a pregnancy study. The chain joins TRBV29-1 to TRBJ1-1, with D tentatively TRBD1 (5 bases). This material consisted of CD8+ T cells from peripheral blood mononuclear cells, taken in the third trimester of pregnancy. CDR3 coding DNA: TGCAGCGCCTCCGGGACTATTAACACTGAAGCTTTCTTT. Its translation is CSASGTINTEAFF.